The 6 T cell receptor beta chains listed next were all sequenced from one sample in a study of CD8 T cells in Susac syndrome. An amount of RNA that ranged from roughly 0.5 to 1 ug was reverse transcribed with random hexamers. TCRdb used MiXCR to reprocess the immunoSEQ multiplex PCR reads, holding one entry per CDR3 protein. The sample lists about 49,000 distinct CDR3 sequences; over 85% were seen once. The specimen sequenced was CD8+ T cells from PBMCs. These receptors all stem from a human donor in good health.

V and J are TRBV29-1 and TRBJ2-1; the D gene is possibly TRBD2 (5 bases). The V gene's germline CDR1 is SQVTM and CDR2 ANQGSEA. V lost 1 base and J 7 bases, leaving 11 bases between the germline ends. There are 13 residues in the CDR3. CDR3 in amino acids: CSVEGGGRNEQFF. Here the CDR3 DNA reads TGCAGCGTTGAAGGAGGAGGCCGTAATGAGCAGTTCTTC.

The chain employs TRBV12-3 or TRBV12-4 and TRBJ2-1, with D perhaps TRBD2 (6 bases). The V end lost 4 bases, the J end lost 7 bases, and 17 bases lay between the germline ends. CDR3 size: 15 residues. In DNA, the CDR3 is TGTGCCAGCAGTTCGCCGGGACTGAACATTAATGAGCAGTTCTTC. Protein: CASSSPGLNINEQFF.

The chain has TRBV7-9 and TRBJ2-4; D might be TRBD1 (5 bases). The CDR3 totals 10 residues. V was cut by 8 bases and J by 14 bases, with 13 bases left in between. Germline V gives CDR1 SEHNR, CDR2 FQNEAQ (reference sequence). The CDR3 DNA follows: TGTGCCAGCGGCCCCAGGGCTGAGTACTTC. Translating gives CASGPRAEYF.

The chain carries TRBV27 and TRBJ2-6; D gene unclear. The CDR3 consists of 14 residues. Per the germline V gene, CDR1 is MNHEY and CDR2 is SMNVEV (reference sequence). V gave up 6 bases and J gave up 0 bases, with 6 bases separating them. CDR3 nucleotides: TGTGCCAGCAGCTTGATCTCTGGGGCCAACGTCCTGACTTTC. Its translation is CASSLISGANVLTF.

The V call is TRBV5-4, the J call TRBJ2-7; 7 nucleotides align to TRBD2. The CDR3 consists of 14 residues. The ends lost 5 bases at V and 5 bases at J; junction bases unmatched: 10. Per the germline V gene, CDR1 is SGHNT and CDR2 is YYREEE (reference sequence). CDR3 nucleotide sequence: TGTGCCAGCAGTTGGGACTACAGATCGAACGAGCAGTACTTC. It specifies CASSWDYRSNEQYF.

CDR3 region: CASSLLTGGSDEQYF. In DNA form, the CDR3 reads TGTGCCAGCAGCTTGCTGACAGGGGGAAGCGACGAGCAGTACTTC. The chain is built from TRBV5-8 and TRBJ2-7; TRBD1 agrees at 9 bases. CDR3 length equals 15 residues. In germline, CDR1 is SGHTS, CDR2 YDEGEE. The V gene end was trimmed by 1 base and the J gene end by 5 bases; junction bases not matched to a gene: 7.